Listed below are T cell receptor beta chains from one sample, sequenced in a study of shared clonotypes between healthy human individuals. This table comes from immunoSEQ multiplex PCR, and its TCRdb copy is limited to in-frame clones, with some not included. The sample includes about 590,000 clones, 95% to 96% of them seen just once. Input material: naive CD8+ T cells sorted from blood. These TCRs come from a woman aged 25 to 45 in good health. Both conserved end residues are part of each CDR3.

j_call cdr3_length v_call cdr3_aa
TRBJ1-2 15 TRBV27 CASSLSWDGNYGYTF
TRBJ1-4 16 TRBV9 CASSVDSGVLREKLFF
TRBJ2-2 16 TRBV27 CASSLVAGSNTGELFF
TRBJ2-1 12 TRBV5-6 CASSLISNEQFF
NA 13 TRBV6-5 CASSSGQDYEQYF
TRBJ1-2 14 TRBV29-1 CSVVVPGSDYGYTF
TRBJ2-7 15 TRBV11-2 CASSYGTGGLSEQYF
TRBJ1-2 16 TRBV4-1 CASSQDTTGGFYGYTF
TRBJ2-2 18 TRBV7-8 CASSFPGLAVLGTGELFF
TRBJ2-1 13 TRBV27 CASSLYEGNEQFF
TRBJ2-1 16 TRBV7-9 CASSSTSGFFSNEQFF
TRBJ2-7 15 TRBV9 CASSVGDSYSYEQYF
TRBJ2-7 13 TRBV28 CASSLDGGEEQYF
TRBJ1-3 14 TRBV9 CASSGQDSGNTIYF
TRBJ2-1 18 TRBV28 CASSLYGTGTSVYNEQFF
TRBJ2-7 13 TRBV29-1 CSVKEVYSYEQYF
TRBJ1-2 19 TRBV7-9 CASSLGISRMGKTFYGYTF
TRBJ2-7 13 TRBV5-1 CASSWERVNEQYF
TRBJ1-2 14 TRBV5-4 CASSFSGGAGGYTF
TRBJ2-7 14 TRBV30 CAWSVGQGTYEQYF
NA 16 TRBV5-1 CASSLRERTSSYEQYF
TRBJ1-1 17 TRBV9 CASSVGLGPLTNTEAFF
TRBJ1-5 16 TRBV2 CASSDEEGARTQPQHF
TRBJ2-2 15 TRBV4-1 CASSQASGLTGELFF
TRBJ2-7 15 TRBV4-1 CASSPHQKGGYEQYF
TRBJ1-5 14 TRBV13 CASSSGTGVPPQHF
TRBJ2-7 13 TRBV28 CASSFLATYEQYF
TRBJ2-7 13 TRBV28 CASSLGTLYEQYF
TRBJ1-2 14 TRBV28 CASSFVEGAGGYTF
TRBJ2-5 15 TRBV6-5 CASTNTLAGEETQYF
TRBJ2-1 16 TRBV7-9 CASSRDPRDRGFEQFF
NA 13 TRBV27 CASGTAYSYEQYF
TRBJ1-6 17 TRBV4-1 CASSQTAGHPRGSPLHF
TRBJ2-5 13 TRBV7-3 CASSLSHQETQYF
TRBJ2-2 15 TRBV11-2 CASTTGQGNTGELFF
TRBJ2-7 14 TRBV7-8 CASSFLAGDYEQYF
TRBJ1-1 13 TRBV10-1 CASTRDRDTEAFF
TRBJ2-1 16 TRBV9 CASSPRSGTSGNEQFF
TRBJ2-1 13 TRBV7-6 CASSLLGLNEQFF
TRBJ1-5 14 TRBV4-1 CASSRSMGNQPQHF
TRBJ2-7 15 TRBV6-5 CASSPTNFNTYEQYF
TRBJ1-2 14 TRBV6-1 CASSVKRVNYGYTF
TRBJ2-5 13 TRBV7-2 CASSLPMWETQYF
TRBJ2-7 14 TRBV5-4 CASSSDTLSGEQYF
TRBJ2-2 15 TRBV13 CASSLGTGGPGELFF
TRBJ1-2 13 TRBV6-1 CASSEGQLYGYTF
TRBJ2-4 14 TRBV5-6 CASSLRGVGTIQYF
TRBJ2-1 17 TRBV25-1 CASSVSQRGYSYNEQFF